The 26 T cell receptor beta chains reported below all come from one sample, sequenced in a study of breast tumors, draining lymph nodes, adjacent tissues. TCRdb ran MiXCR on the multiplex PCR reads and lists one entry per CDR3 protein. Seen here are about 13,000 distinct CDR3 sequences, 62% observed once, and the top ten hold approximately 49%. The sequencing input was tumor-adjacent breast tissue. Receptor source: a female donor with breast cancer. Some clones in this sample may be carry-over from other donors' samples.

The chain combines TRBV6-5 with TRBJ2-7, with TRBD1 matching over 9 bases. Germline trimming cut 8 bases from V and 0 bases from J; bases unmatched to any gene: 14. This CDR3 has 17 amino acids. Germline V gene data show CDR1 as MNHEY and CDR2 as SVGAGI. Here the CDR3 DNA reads TGTGCCAGCCATAGTAATCCGGGACAGGGCGACTCCTACGAGCAGTACTTC. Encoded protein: CASHSNPGQGDSYEQYF.

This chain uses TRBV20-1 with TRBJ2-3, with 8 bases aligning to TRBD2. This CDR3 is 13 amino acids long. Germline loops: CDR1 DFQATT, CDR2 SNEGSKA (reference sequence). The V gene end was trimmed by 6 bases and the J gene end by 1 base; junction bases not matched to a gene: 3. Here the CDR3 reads CSAHSGGTDTQYF. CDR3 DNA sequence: TGCAGTGCGCATAGCGGGGGCACAGATACGCAGTATTTT.

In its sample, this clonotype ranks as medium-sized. The CDR3 loop is CAIRVSPRSDTQYF. The CDR3 DNA sequence: TGTGCCATCAGAGTCAGCCCACGGTCAGATACGCAGTATTTT. This rearrangement joins TRBV10-3 to TRBJ2-3; D unclear. This CDR3 is 14 amino acids long. From germline, CDR1 is ENHRY and CDR2 SYGVKD. Trimming cost V 6 bases and J 4 bases, with 14 bases left between them.

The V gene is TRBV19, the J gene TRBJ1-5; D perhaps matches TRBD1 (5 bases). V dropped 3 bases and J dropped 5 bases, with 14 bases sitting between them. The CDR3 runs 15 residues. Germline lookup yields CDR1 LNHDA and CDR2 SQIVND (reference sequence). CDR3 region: CASSITGGVDQPQHF. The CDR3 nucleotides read TGTGCCAGTAGTATTACAGGAGGGGTTGATCAGCCCCAGCATTTT. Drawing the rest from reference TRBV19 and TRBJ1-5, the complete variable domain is DGGITQSPKYLFRKEGQNVTLSCEQNLNHDAMYWYRQDPGQGLRLIYYSQIVNDFQKGDIAEGYSVSREKKESFPLTVTSAQKNPTAFYLCASSITGGVDQPQHFGDGTRLSIL.

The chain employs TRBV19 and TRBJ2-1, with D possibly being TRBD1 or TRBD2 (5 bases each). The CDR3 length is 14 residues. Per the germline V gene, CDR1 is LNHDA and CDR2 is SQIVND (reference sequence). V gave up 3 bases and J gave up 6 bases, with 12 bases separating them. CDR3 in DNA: TGTGCCAGTAGTATGGGACCGGCAAGCAATGAGCAGTTCTTC. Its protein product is CASSMGPASNEQFF.

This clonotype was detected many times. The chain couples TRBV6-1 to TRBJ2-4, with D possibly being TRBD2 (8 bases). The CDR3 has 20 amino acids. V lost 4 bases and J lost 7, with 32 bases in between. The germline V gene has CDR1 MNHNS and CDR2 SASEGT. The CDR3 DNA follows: TGTGCCAGCAGTGTCCTCAGCGGGGGTAAGGGGGCGACGACTGGCAACATTCAGTACTTC. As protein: CASSVLSGGKGATTGNIQYF.

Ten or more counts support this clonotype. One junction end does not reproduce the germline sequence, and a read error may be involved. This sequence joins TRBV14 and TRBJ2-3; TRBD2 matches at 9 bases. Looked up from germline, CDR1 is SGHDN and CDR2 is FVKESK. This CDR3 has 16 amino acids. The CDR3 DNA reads TGTGCCAGCAGCCAAGAGGCAGGGACTAGCACAGATACGCGGTATTTT. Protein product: CASSQEAGTSTDTRYF.

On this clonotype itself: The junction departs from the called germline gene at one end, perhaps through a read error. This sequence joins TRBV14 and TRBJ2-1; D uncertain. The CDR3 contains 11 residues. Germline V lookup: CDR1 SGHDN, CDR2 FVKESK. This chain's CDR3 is CTSSRLYEQFF. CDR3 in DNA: TGTACCAGCAGCCGGCTGTATGAGCAGTTCTTC.

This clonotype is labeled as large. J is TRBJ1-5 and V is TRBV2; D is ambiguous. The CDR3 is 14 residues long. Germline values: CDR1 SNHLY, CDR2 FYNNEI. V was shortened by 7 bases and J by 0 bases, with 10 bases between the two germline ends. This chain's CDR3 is CASTRLNSNQPQHF. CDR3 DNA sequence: TGTGCCAGCACCCGCCTTAATAGCAATCAGCCCCAGCATTTT.

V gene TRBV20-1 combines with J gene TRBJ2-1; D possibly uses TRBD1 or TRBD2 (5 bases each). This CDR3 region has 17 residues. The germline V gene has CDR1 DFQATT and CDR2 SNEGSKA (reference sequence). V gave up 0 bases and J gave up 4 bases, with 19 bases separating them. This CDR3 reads CSARDPAAGSPYNEQFF. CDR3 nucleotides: TGCAGTGCTAGAGATCCGGCGGCAGGGAGCCCTTACAATGAGCAGTTCTTC.

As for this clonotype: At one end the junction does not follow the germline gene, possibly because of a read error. The CDR3 DNA reads as TGTGCCACCATGATGGAAGATATGCAGTATTTT. Translated, it gives CATMMEDMQYF. This chain uses TRBV24-1 with TRBJ2-3, with D hard to call. This CDR3 has 11 amino acids. Germline loops: CDR1 KGHDR, CDR2 SFDVKD.

CDR3: CASSDSRDPWNEQFF. The CDR3 DNA reads as TGTGCCAGCAGTGATTCCCGGGACCCTTGGAATGAGCAGTTCTTC. This sequence joins TRBV25-1 and TRBJ2-1; the D gene could be TRBD1 or TRBD2 (5 bases each). The germline V gene encodes CDR1 MGHDK and CDR2 SYGVNS. The CDR3 is 15 residues long. V was pared by 3 bases and J by 7 bases, with 16 bases between.

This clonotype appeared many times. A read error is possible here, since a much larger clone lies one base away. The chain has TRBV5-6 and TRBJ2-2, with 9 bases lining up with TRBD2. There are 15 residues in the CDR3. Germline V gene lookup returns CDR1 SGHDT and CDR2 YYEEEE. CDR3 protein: CASSFGLANAGELFF. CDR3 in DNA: TGTGCCAGCAGCTTTGGACTAGCGAACGCCGGGGAGCTGTTTTTT.

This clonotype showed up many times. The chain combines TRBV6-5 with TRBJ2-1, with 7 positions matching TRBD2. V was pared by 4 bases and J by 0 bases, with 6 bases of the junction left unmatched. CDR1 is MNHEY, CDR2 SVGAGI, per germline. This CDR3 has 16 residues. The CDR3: CASSSRAGVSYNEQFF. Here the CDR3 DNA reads TGTGCCAGCAGTTCCCGCGCGGGGGTCTCCTACAATGAGCAGTTCTTC.

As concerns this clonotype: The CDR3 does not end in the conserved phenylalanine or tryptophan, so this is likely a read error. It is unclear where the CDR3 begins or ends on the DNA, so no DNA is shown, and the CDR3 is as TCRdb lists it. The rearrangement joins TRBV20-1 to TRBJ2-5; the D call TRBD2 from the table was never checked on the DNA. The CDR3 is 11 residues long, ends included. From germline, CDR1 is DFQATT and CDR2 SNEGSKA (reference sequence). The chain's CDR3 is CSARDLGLDAI.

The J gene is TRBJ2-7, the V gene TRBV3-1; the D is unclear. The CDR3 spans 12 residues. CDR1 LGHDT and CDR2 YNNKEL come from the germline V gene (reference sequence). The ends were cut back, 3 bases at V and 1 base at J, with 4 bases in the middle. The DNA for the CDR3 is TGTGCCAGCAGCCAGAGTTCCTACGAGCAGTACTTC. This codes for CASSQSSYEQYF.

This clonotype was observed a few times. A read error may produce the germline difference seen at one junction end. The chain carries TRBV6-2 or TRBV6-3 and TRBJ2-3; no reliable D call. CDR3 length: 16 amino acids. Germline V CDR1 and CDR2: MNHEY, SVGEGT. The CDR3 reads CASSHSKVSRPDTQYF. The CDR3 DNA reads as TGTGCCAGCAGTCACTCGAAAGTCTCACGGCCAGATACGCAGTATTTT.

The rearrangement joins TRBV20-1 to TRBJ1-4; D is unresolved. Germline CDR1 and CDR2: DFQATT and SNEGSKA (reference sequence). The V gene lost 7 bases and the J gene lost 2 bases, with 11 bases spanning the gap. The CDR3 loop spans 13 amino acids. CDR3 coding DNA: TGCAGTGGGACGGGAGGCACTAATGAAAAACTGTTTTTT. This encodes CSGTGGTNEKLFF.

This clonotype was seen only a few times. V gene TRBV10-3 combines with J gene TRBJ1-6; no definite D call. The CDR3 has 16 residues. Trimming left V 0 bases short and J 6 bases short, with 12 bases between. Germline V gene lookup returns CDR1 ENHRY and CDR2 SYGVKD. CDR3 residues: CAISESIQKRNSPLHF. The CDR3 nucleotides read TGTGCCATCAGTGAGTCGATTCAGAAGCGTAATTCACCCCTCCACTTT.

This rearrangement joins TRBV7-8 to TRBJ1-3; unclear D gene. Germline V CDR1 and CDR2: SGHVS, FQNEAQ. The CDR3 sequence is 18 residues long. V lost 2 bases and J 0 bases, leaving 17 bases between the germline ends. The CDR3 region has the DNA TGTGCCAGCAGCTTAATGGCCTCAGGCCCGAACTCTGGAAACACCATATATTTT. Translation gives CASSLMASGPNSGNTIYF. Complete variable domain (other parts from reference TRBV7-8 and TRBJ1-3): GAGVSQSPRYKVAKRGQDVALRCDPISGHVSLFWYQQALGQGPEFLTYFQNEAQLDKSGLPSDRFFAERPEGSVSTLKIQRTQQEDSAVYLCASSLMASGPNSGNTIYFGEGSWLTVV.

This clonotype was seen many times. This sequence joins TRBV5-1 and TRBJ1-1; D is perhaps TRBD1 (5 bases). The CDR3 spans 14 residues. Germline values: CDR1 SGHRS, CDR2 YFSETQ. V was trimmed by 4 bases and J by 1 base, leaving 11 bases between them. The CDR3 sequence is CASSPGTTNTEAFF. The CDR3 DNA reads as TGCGCCAGCAGCCCAGGGACCACGAACACTGAAGCTTTCTTT.

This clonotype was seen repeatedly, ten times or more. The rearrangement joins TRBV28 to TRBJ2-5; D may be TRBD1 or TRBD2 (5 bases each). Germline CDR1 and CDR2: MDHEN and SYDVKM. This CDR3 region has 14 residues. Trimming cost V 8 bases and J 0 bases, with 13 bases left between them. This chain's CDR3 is CASYSGRNQETQYF. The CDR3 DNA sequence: TGTGCCAGCTATTCGGGGCGGAACCAAGAGACCCAGTACTTC.

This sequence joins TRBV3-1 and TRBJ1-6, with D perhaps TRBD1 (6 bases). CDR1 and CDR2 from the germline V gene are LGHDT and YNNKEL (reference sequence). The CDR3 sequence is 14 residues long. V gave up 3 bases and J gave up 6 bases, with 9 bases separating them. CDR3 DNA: TGTGCCAGCAGCCACCGACAGGTTAATTCACCCCTCCACTTT. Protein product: CASSHRQVNSPLHF.

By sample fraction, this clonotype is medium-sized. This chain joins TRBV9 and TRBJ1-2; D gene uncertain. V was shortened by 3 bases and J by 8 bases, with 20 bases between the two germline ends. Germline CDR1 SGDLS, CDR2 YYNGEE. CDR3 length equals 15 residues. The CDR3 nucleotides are TGTGCCAGCAGCGACCAAGGACGAGGACTTTTGGGCTACACCTTC. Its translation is CASSDQGRGLLGYTF.

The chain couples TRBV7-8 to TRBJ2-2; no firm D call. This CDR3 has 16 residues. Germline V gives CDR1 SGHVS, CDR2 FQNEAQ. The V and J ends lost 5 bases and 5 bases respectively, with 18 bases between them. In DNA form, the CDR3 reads TGTGCCAGCAGCGGCTCCGGGTTACTGACAACCGGGGAGCTGTTTTTT. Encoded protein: CASSGSGLLTTGELFF.

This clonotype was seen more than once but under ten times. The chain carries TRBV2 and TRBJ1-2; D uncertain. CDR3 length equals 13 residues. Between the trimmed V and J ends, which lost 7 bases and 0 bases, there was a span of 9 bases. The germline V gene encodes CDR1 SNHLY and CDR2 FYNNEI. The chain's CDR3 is CASMGVSNYGYTF. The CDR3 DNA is TGTGCCAGCATGGGAGTCTCTAACTATGGCTACACCTTC.